The present TCR beta chain was sequenced within a study of cytomegalovirus exposure and HLA in healthy donors. PCR involved 60 Vbeta and 13 Jbeta primers. Sequencing used immunoSEQ multiplex PCR; TCRdb keeps in-frame clones, though not all of them. The data hold some 98,000 clones, with roughly 77% observed a single time. The sample taken for sequencing was PBMCs. This receptor was obtained from a human donor in good health.

In nucleotides, the CDR3 is TGTGCCAGCAGCTTAGCGTGGACAGGCGTTGGTGAGCAGTTCTTC. Translating it yields CASSLAWTGVGEQFF. The chain employs TRBV7-2 and TRBJ2-1, with 7 bases aligning to TRBD1. This CDR3 is 15 amino acids long. CDR1 SGHTA and CDR2 FQGNSA come from the germline V gene. The V segment lost 0 bases and the J segment 9 bases; nucleotides outside the gene matches: 8.